Presented here are 22 T cell receptor beta chains from one specimen sequenced in a study of blood T cells in healthy people across ages. A second PCR of 7 to 11 cycles used a sample-barcoded 5' primer and a J-beta primer mix. TCRdb called the 5' RACE reads again in MiXCR, with one record for every CDR3 protein. The data contain 1.5 million to 2 million distinct CDR3 sequences, about 28% of them singletons. Sequences were obtained from blood. The receptors originated from a woman in her thirties in good health.

This rearrangement joins TRBV9 to TRBJ1-2; 7 bases line up with TRBD1. Unmatched junction bases numbered 24, after V lost 3 bases and J lost 13 bases. Germline V gene lookup returns CDR1 SGDLS and CDR2 YYNGEE. The CDR3 spans 17 residues. The CDR3 here is CASSALGFPGQSSRGTF. The CDR3 DNA reads TGTGCCAGCAGCGCCCTAGGCTTCCCGGGACAGTCGAGTAGGGGCACCTTC.

This rearrangement joins TRBV7-2 to TRBJ2-5; possibly TRBD2 for D (5 bases). The CDR3 length is 15 residues. In germline, CDR1 is SGHTA, CDR2 FQGNSA. V lost 6 bases and J 4 bases, leaving 18 bases between the germline ends. The CDR3 protein is CASRSPAGWGETQYF. In DNA form, the CDR3 reads TGTGCCAGCAGATCACCGGCGGGCTGGGGAGAGACCCAGTACTTC.

This clonotype was observed many times. This chain links TRBV12-3 or TRBV12-4 with TRBJ1-2; D unresolved. Trimming removed 3 bases from V and 4 bases from J, with 12 bases in between. CDR3 length equals 14 residues. DNA for the CDR3: TGTGCCAGCAGTTTTGGGTTGGCCGTCTATGGCTACACCTTC. As protein: CASSFGLAVYGYTF.

This clonotype was recorded many times. The V call is TRBV7-9, the J call TRBJ1-2; D unclear. The V gene's germline CDR1 is SEHNR and CDR2 FQNEAQ (reference sequence). Trimming removed 3 bases at V and 8 bases at J, with 10 bases between. The CDR3 consists of 12 residues. CDR3 residues: CASSFSLGGYTF. The CDR3 bases are TGTGCCAGCAGCTTCTCCTTGGGGGGCTACACCTTC. Drawing the rest from reference TRBV7-9 and TRBJ1-2, the complete variable domain is DTGVSQNPRHKITKRGQNVTFRCDPISEHNRLYWYRQTLGQGPEFLTYFQNEAQLEKSRLLSDRFSAERPKGSFSTLEIQRTEQGDSAMYLCASSFSLGGYTFGSGTRLTVV.

The V call is TRBV7-9, the J call TRBJ1-2, with D unclear. The V end was cut by 2 bases, the J end by 6 bases, with 13 bases between. Germline V gives CDR1 SEHNR, CDR2 FQNEAQ (reference sequence). This CDR3 is 14 amino acids long. The CDR3 reads CASSLNGKEHGYTF. The CDR3 DNA is TGTGCCAGCAGCTTAAACGGGAAGGAGCATGGCTACACCTTC.

As regards this clonotype: This may arise from a read error, as a much more abundant clone is one base away. J is TRBJ1-2 and V is TRBV14, with D perhaps matching TRBD1 (6 bases). CDR1 is SGHDN and CDR2 is FVKESK in the germline V gene. The V end lost 5 bases, the J end lost 1 base, and 11 bases lay between the germline ends. This CDR3 contains 14 residues. The CDR3 nucleotides read TGTGCCAGCAGCGCACAGGGCCGTAACTATGGCTACACCTTC. This translates into CASSAQGRNYGYTF.

This rearrangement joins TRBV7-9 to TRBJ1-6, with D perhaps TRBD1 (6 bases). The CDR3 is made up of 14 amino acids. V was clipped by 7 bases and J by 3 bases, with 10 bases between them. From germline, CDR1 is SEHNR and CDR2 FQNEAQ (reference sequence). The chain's CDR3 is CASTMDSYNSPLHF. Here the CDR3 DNA reads TGTGCCAGCACTATGGACAGCTATAATTCACCCCTCCACTTT.

V is TRBV20-1 and J is TRBJ1-5; 9 bases agree with TRBD1. In germline, CDR1 is DFQATT, CDR2 SNEGSKA (reference sequence). This CDR3 contains 16 residues. The V segment lost 3 bases and the J segment 0 bases; nucleotides outside the gene matches: 6. The chain's CDR3 is CSASSGQGVSNQPQHF. The CDR3 coding sequence is TGCAGTGCTAGTTCGGGACAGGGAGTTAGCAATCAGCCCCAGCATTTT.

V is TRBV27 and J is TRBJ2-1, with 9 bases aligning to TRBD1. In germline, CDR1 is MNHEY, CDR2 SMNVEV (reference sequence). The CDR3 has 17 amino acids. V trimming: 4 bases; J trimming: 10 bases; junction bases outside the gene matches: 17. The CDR3 coding sequence is TGTGCCAGCAGTTGGGGACAGGGAAAAGGGGCCCTTTGGGAGCAGTTCTTC. Its translation is CASSWGQGKGALWEQFF.

Of note for this clonotype: The conserved closing phenylalanine or tryptophan is absent in this CDR3, likely reflecting a read error. The V gene is TRBV29-1, the J gene TRBJ1-1; TRBD1 might be the D (6 bases). The CDR3 extends over 12 amino acids. Germline assignment: CDR1 SQVTM and CDR2 ANQGSEA. The germline V and J ends were trimmed by 4 bases and 2 bases, with 8 bases remaining between them. The CDR3 protein is CSVGTDNTEAFL. For the CDR3, the DNA is TGCAGCGTTGGGACAGATAACACTGAAGCTTTCTTG.

This clonotype was seen at least ten times. The chain is built from TRBV28 and TRBJ2-7; TRBD1 matches at 10 bases. Germline V CDR1 and CDR2: MDHEN, SYDVKM. The CDR3 is 14 residues long. With V trimmed by 8 bases and J by 6 bases, 10 bases remained unmatched. CDR3 DNA: TGTGCCAGCGAAGACAGGGGGCTCTTGGTCGAGCAGTACTTC. Its translation: CASEDRGLLVEQYF. Looking up the rest from reference TRBV28 and TRBJ2-7 gives the full variable domain: DVKVTQSSRYLVKRTGEKVFLECVQDMDHENMFWYRQDPGLGLRLIYFSYDVKMKEKGDIPEGYSVSREKKERFSLILESASTNQTSMYLCASEDRGLLVEQYFGPGTRLTVT.

This clonotype was detected once. V is TRBV13 and J is TRBJ2-5, with 11 bases matching TRBD2. Germline CDR1 and CDR2: PRHDT and FYEKMQ (reference sequence). CDR3 length equals 15 residues. V was pared by 7 bases and J by 3 bases, with 7 bases of the junction left unmatched. The CDR3 spells CASTSRLAGKETQYF. As DNA, the CDR3 is TGTGCCAGCACCTCAAGACTAGCGGGAAAAGAGACCCAGTACTTC.

The chain recombines TRBV7-9 with TRBJ1-1, with 9 nucleotides matching TRBD1. The V and J ends lost 7 bases and 6 bases, in that order; junction bases with no gene match: 6. CDR1 and CDR2 from the germline V gene are SEHNR and FQNEAQ (reference sequence). The CDR3 sequence is 13 residues long. The CDR3 here is CASIRDRAAEAFF. CDR3 DNA sequence: TGTGCCAGCATCCGGGACAGGGCCGCTGAAGCTTTCTTT. Variable domain in full (rest from reference TRBV7-9 and TRBJ1-1): DTGVSQNPRHKITKRGQNVTFRCDPISEHNRLYWYRQTLGQGPEFLTYFQNEAQLEKSRLLSDRFSAERPKGSFSTLEIQRTEQGDSAMYLCASIRDRAAEAFFGQGTRLTVV.

Ten or more counts support this clonotype. The J gene is TRBJ2-1, the V gene TRBV5-6; 10 bases match TRBD2. The V segment lost 4 bases and the J segment 0 bases; nucleotides outside the gene matches: 4. CDR3 length: 16 amino acids. Germline CDR1 SGHDT, CDR2 YYEEEE. CDR3 nucleotide sequence: TGTGCCAGCAGCCAGCTAGCGGGGGACTCCTACAATGAGCAGTTCTTC. Translated: CASSQLAGDSYNEQFF.

The chain recombines TRBV29-1 with TRBJ2-3; D ambiguous. The V end lost 0 bases, the J end lost 0 bases, and 10 bases lay between the germline ends. Germline V gene data show CDR1 as SQVTM and CDR2 as ANQGSEA. This CDR3 is 15 amino acids long. The CDR3 DNA reads as TGCAGCGTTGAAGAGGGGTACGGTAGCACAGATACGCAGTATTTT. It encodes CSVEEGYGSTDTQYF.

This clonotype was counted many times. As DNA, the CDR3 is TGTGCCAGCAGCTTAGCGACAGGGGTTAACTCACCCCTCCACTTT. Translation gives CASSLATGVNSPLHF. The gene calls are TRBV7-6 and TRBJ1-6; 8 bases map to TRBD1. The CDR3 loop spans 15 amino acids. Germline V gives CDR1 SGHVS, CDR2 FNYEAQ. V lost 0 bases to trimming and J lost 10 bases; unmatched junction nucleotides: 5.

The chain has TRBV28 and TRBJ2-5; 7 bases are a match to TRBD1. The CDR3 has 14 amino acids. The V segment lost 7 bases and the J segment 5 bases; nucleotides outside the gene matches: 10. Germline loops: CDR1 MDHEN, CDR2 SYDVKM. The CDR3 DNA reads as TGTGCCAGCACCCTCGACAGGGACGACGAGACCCAGTACTTC. Translation gives CASTLDRDDETQYF.

This chain links TRBV12-3 or TRBV12-4 with TRBJ2-2; D is undetermined. V lost 0 bases and J lost 7, with 9 bases in between. The CDR3 is 14 amino acids. The CDR3: CASSLAAGVGELFF. The DNA of the CDR3 is TGTGCCAGCAGTTTAGCGGCTGGAGTCGGGGAGCTGTTTTTT.

Details on this clonotype: A read error may account for a junction end that differs from germline. The chain has TRBV18 and TRBJ2-4; 8 bases map to TRBD1. Germline loops: CDR1 KGHSH, CDR2 LQKENI. The CDR3 sequence is 16 residues long. This CDR3 reads CSSSPLGQGAYNEQYF. CDR3 in DNA: TGTTCCAGCTCACCCCTAGGTCAGGGGGCTTACAATGAGCAGTACTTC.

This clonotype has at least ten counts. This sequence joins TRBV15 and TRBJ2-7, with D possibly matching TRBD1 (5 bases). The germline V gene has CDR1 LNHNV and CDR2 YYDKDF (reference sequence). V shed 5 bases and J shed 0 bases, with 17 bases lying between them. This CDR3 has 16 amino acids. The DNA of the CDR3 is TGTGCCACCAGCCCATTAGGGTCAGGGCGCTCCTACGAGCAGTACTTC. Protein product: CATSPLGSGRSYEQYF.

This clonotype has only a few counts. The rearrangement links TRBV14 to TRBJ2-4, with 11 nucleotides matching TRBD2. Gene TRBJ2-7 matches the end of the DNA better, so the J call may be wrong. The CDR3 has 17 residues. The germline V gene encodes CDR1 SGHDN and CDR2 FVKESK. The CDR3, as DNA: TGTGCCAGCAGCCTCGGACTAGCGGGCCGGGGTTGGTACGAGCAGTACTTC. It specifies CASSLGLAGRGWYEQYF.

A note on this clonotype: A much larger clone sits a single nucleotide away, making a read error possible. The chain has TRBV10-3 and TRBJ2-7, with 7 bases matching TRBD1. The V and J ends lost 4 bases and 7 bases, in that order; junction bases with no gene match: 4. Germline V gives CDR1 ENHRY, CDR2 SYGVKD. The CDR3 runs 12 residues. The CDR3 DNA is TGTGCCATCAGTGCTAGGGGGCAGGAGCAGTACTTC. Translation: CAISARGQEQYF.